These T cell receptor beta chains were read from a single sample in a study of blood T cell repertoires in COVID-19. The data were produced by immunoSEQ multiplex PCR, yet TCRdb's version contains in-frame clones alone and is incomplete. This table has about 180,000 clones, about 88% appearing once. Sequencing used PBMCs or T cells enriched from blood (not recorded which). These TCRs come from a woman in her thirties or forties with acute COVID-19. Each CDR3 is given with its conserved first and last residue. Fields, in order: J gene, V gene, clone size, D gene, CDR3 DNA, CDR3 protein. The D gene is left open where the match is weak. Size values are once, few and many counts, or a class for expanded clones, and some rows have none.

j_call: TRBJ1-2
v_call: TRBV4-1
clone_size: -
d_call: -
cdr3_nt: TGCGCCAGCAGCCAAGGCGAGGGGGACTATGGCTACACCTTC
cdr3_aa: CASSQGEGDYGYTF

j_call: TRBJ2-1
v_call: TRBV5-1
clone_size: once
d_call: -
cdr3_nt: TGCGCCAGCAGCTTGGAGGGGGTTTCCTACAATGAGCAGTTCTTC
cdr3_aa: CASSLEGVSYNEQFF

j_call: TRBJ1-1
v_call: TRBV4-1
clone_size: once
d_call: TRBD1
cdr3_nt: TGCGCCAGCAGCCAAGCACAGGGGTACACTGAAGCTTTCTTT
cdr3_aa: CASSQAQGYTEAFF

j_call: TRBJ1-1
v_call: TRBV14
clone_size: -
d_call: -
cdr3_nt: TGTGCCAGCAGCCAAGTCAGCGGGGGGAGGACTGAAGCTTTCTTT
cdr3_aa: CASSQVSGGRTEAFF

j_call: TRBJ2-5
v_call: TRBV6-2/TRBV6-3
clone_size: -
d_call: TRBD2
cdr3_nt: TGTGCCAGCAGTCCCACTAGCGGGAGTGGGGAGACCCAGTACTTC
cdr3_aa: CASSPTSGSGETQYF

j_call: TRBJ1-2
v_call: TRBV9
clone_size: few
d_call: TRBD1
cdr3_nt: TGTGCCAGCAGCGTAATTCCGACAGGGGCCCATGGCTACACCTTC
cdr3_aa: CASSVIPTGAHGYTF

j_call: TRBJ1-5
v_call: TRBV6-2/TRBV6-3
clone_size: -
d_call: -
cdr3_nt: TGTGCCAGCAGTCGCTCCCAGGGGAGTAGTCAGCCCCAGCATTTT
cdr3_aa: CASSRSQGSSQPQHF

j_call: TRBJ2-7
v_call: TRBV5-1
clone_size: -
d_call: -
cdr3_nt: TGCGCCAGCAGCTTGGACCCAACTTCCTACGAGCAGTACTTC
cdr3_aa: CASSLDPTSYEQYF

j_call: TRBJ2-7
v_call: TRBV27
clone_size: once
d_call: TRBD1
cdr3_nt: TGTGCCAGCAGTCCGGGACAGGGGTTCGAGCAGTACTTC
cdr3_aa: CASSPGQGFEQYF

j_call: TRBJ1-4
v_call: TRBV4-1
clone_size: -
d_call: TRBD1
cdr3_nt: TGCGCCAGCAGCCAAGATCTTGCACAGGGGAATGAAAAACTGTTTTTT
cdr3_aa: CASSQDLAQGNEKLFF

j_call: TRBJ2-2
v_call: TRBV5-1
clone_size: -
d_call: -
cdr3_nt: TGCGCCAGCAGATCCGCAGGGGCGAACACCGGGGAGCTGTTTTTT
cdr3_aa: CASRSAGANTGELFF

j_call: TRBJ2-3
v_call: TRBV3-1/TRBV3-2
clone_size: once
d_call: TRBD2
cdr3_nt: TGTGCCAGCAGCGCGGGACTAGCAGGCACAGATACGCAGTATTTT
cdr3_aa: CASSAGLAGTDTQYF

j_call: TRBJ1-2
v_call: TRBV27
clone_size: -
d_call: TRBD1
cdr3_nt: TGTGCCAGCAGGGGACAGCATTATGGCTACACCTTC
cdr3_aa: CASRGQHYGYTF

j_call: TRBJ2-3
v_call: TRBV19
clone_size: -
d_call: -
cdr3_nt: TGTGCCAGTAGTATAGCTGACCAGGTGAATACGCAGTATTTT
cdr3_aa: CASSIADQVNTQYF

j_call: TRBJ1-3
v_call: TRBV30
clone_size: once
d_call: TRBD1
cdr3_nt: TGTGCCTGGACCCCGACAGGGGGCTCTGGAAACACCATATATTTT
cdr3_aa: CAWTPTGGSGNTIYF

j_call: TRBJ2-3
v_call: TRBV29-1
clone_size: -
d_call: TRBD2
cdr3_nt: TGCAGCGTTGGGGGACTAGCAGGCGCAGATACGCAGTATTTT
cdr3_aa: CSVGGLAGADTQYF

j_call: TRBJ2-7
v_call: TRBV30
clone_size: -
d_call: TRBD1
cdr3_nt: TGTGCCTGGTCACCGGGACAGGGCGGGCAGTACTTC
cdr3_aa: CAWSPGQGGQYF

j_call: TRBJ2-3
v_call: TRBV10-1
clone_size: -
d_call: -
cdr3_nt: TGCGCCAGCAGTGAGTCTGGGGCGCGTGGTACGCAGTATTTT
cdr3_aa: CASSESGARGTQYF

j_call: TRBJ2-7
v_call: TRBV14
clone_size: -
d_call: TRBD1
cdr3_nt: TGTGCCAGCAGCCAGGGACACGGACAGGGGGCTTACGAGCAGTACTTC
cdr3_aa: CASSQGHGQGAYEQYF

j_call: TRBJ2-7
v_call: TRBV5-6
clone_size: -
d_call: -
cdr3_nt: TGTGCCAGCAGCCCGACACCAACGAGCTCCTACGAGCAGTACTTC
cdr3_aa: CASSPTPTSSYEQYF

j_call: TRBJ1-1
v_call: TRBV3-1/TRBV3-2
clone_size: -
d_call: -
cdr3_nt: TGTGCCAGCAGCCAAGTCACGGACACTGAAGCTTTCTTT
cdr3_aa: CASSQVTDTEAFF

j_call: TRBJ1-3
v_call: TRBV7-2
clone_size: -
d_call: -
cdr3_nt: TGTGCCAGCAGCCCTCGAGTAGACACCATATATTTT
cdr3_aa: CASSPRVDTIYF

j_call: TRBJ2-1
v_call: TRBV7-8
clone_size: -
d_call: TRBD2
cdr3_nt: TGTGCCAGCAGCAGAATAGCGGGGGGGCTCTACAATGAGCAGTTCTTC
cdr3_aa: CASSRIAGGLYNEQFF

j_call: TRBJ1-1
v_call: TRBV19
clone_size: -
d_call: TRBD1
cdr3_nt: TGTGCCAGTAGTCGAAGTACCGGGACAGGGGGCACTGAAGCTTTCTTT
cdr3_aa: CASSRSTGTGGTEAFF

j_call: TRBJ2-1
v_call: TRBV2
clone_size: -
d_call: -
cdr3_nt: TGTGCCAGCAGTGAGCCCGGGATGAGCTCCTACAATGAGCAGTTCTTC
cdr3_aa: CASSEPGMSSYNEQFF

j_call: TRBJ2-1
v_call: TRBV6-1
clone_size: once
d_call: -
cdr3_nt: TGTGCCAGCAGTGAGGAGGGTAGGCTAGCGCTAAGCTCCTACAATGAGCAGTTCTTC
cdr3_aa: CASSEEGRLALSSYNEQFF

j_call: TRBJ2-7
v_call: TRBV30
clone_size: -
d_call: -
cdr3_nt: TGTGCCTGGAGGTTTGGCGGCAGTCGGCCCGAGCAGTACTTC
cdr3_aa: CAWRFGGSRPEQYF

j_call: TRBJ1-2
v_call: TRBV4-3
clone_size: -
d_call: -
cdr3_nt: TGCGCCAGCAGCCAAGGGGCAGCTGGCTACACCTTC
cdr3_aa: CASSQGAAGYTF

j_call: TRBJ2-7
v_call: TRBV28
clone_size: -
d_call: -
cdr3_nt: TGTGCCAGCAGTTTATGGGGCAGATCCTACGAGCAGTACTTC
cdr3_aa: CASSLWGRSYEQYF

j_call: TRBJ2-1
v_call: TRBV28
clone_size: once
d_call: -
cdr3_nt: TGTGCCAGCAGTTTATCCACGGGATACTCCTACAATGAGCAGTTCTTC
cdr3_aa: CASSLSTGYSYNEQFF

j_call: TRBJ2-1
v_call: TRBV7-9
clone_size: -
d_call: TRBD2
cdr3_nt: TGTGCCAGCACCTTAGCGGGAGTGGTTGAGCAGTTCTTC
cdr3_aa: CASTLAGVVEQFF

j_call: TRBJ2-3
v_call: TRBV2
clone_size: -
d_call: TRBD2
cdr3_nt: TGTGCCAGCAGTGAAGCCCTAGCGGGGGGCACAGATACGCAGTATTTT
cdr3_aa: CASSEALAGGTDTQYF

j_call: TRBJ1-4
v_call: TRBV11-2
clone_size: -
d_call: -
cdr3_nt: TGTGCCAGCAGCTTAGATGGACTTTCGGGAGAAAAACTGTTTTTT
cdr3_aa: CASSLDGLSGEKLFF

j_call: TRBJ2-2
v_call: TRBV30
clone_size: -
d_call: TRBD1
cdr3_nt: TGTGCCTGGAGTACGACAGGGGTAACCACCGGGGAGCTGTTTTTT
cdr3_aa: CAWSTTGVTTGELFF

j_call: TRBJ1-6
v_call: TRBV18
clone_size: -
d_call: TRBD1
cdr3_nt: TGTGCCAGCTCACCAGGGACAGGGGATTCACCCCTCCACTTT
cdr3_aa: CASSPGTGDSPLHF

j_call: TRBJ2-1
v_call: TRBV4-2
clone_size: -
d_call: TRBD2
cdr3_nt: TGTGCCAGCAGCCAAGGGTTAGCGGGGGGGAATGAGCAGTTCTTC
cdr3_aa: CASSQGLAGGNEQFF

j_call: TRBJ1-4
v_call: TRBV4-2
clone_size: -
d_call: -
cdr3_nt: TGTGCCAGCAGCCAAGCAGGGGAAAATGAAAAACTGTTTTTT
cdr3_aa: CASSQAGENEKLFF

j_call: TRBJ2-3
v_call: TRBV27
clone_size: -
d_call: -
cdr3_nt: TGTGCCAGCAGTCATCTATGGACAGCTAGCACAGATACGCAGTATTTT
cdr3_aa: CASSHLWTASTDTQYF

j_call: TRBJ2-5
v_call: TRBV19
clone_size: -
d_call: TRBD1
cdr3_nt: TGTGCCAGTAGTGCCCGGACAGGGTCAGGGGAGACCCAGTACTTC
cdr3_aa: CASSARTGSGETQYF

j_call: TRBJ1-5
v_call: TRBV4-1
clone_size: -
d_call: -
cdr3_nt: TGCGCCAGCAGCTTCAGGGAGGGTCGCAATCAGCCCCAGCATTTT
cdr3_aa: CASSFREGRNQPQHF

j_call: TRBJ2-7
v_call: TRBV11-3
clone_size: -
d_call: TRBD2
cdr3_nt: TGTGCCAGCAGCAACTCGGGGGGGTCCTACGAGCAGTACTTC
cdr3_aa: CASSNSGGSYEQYF

j_call: TRBJ1-2
v_call: TRBV7-8
clone_size: -
d_call: -
cdr3_nt: TGTGCCAGCAGCTTACAGGACACCTTTAACTATGGCTACACCTTC
cdr3_aa: CASSLQDTFNYGYTF

j_call: TRBJ2-3
v_call: TRBV7-9
clone_size: -
d_call: TRBD2
cdr3_nt: TGTGCCAGCAGTCGGCGGGAGGGAGCGCCAGATACGCAGTATTTT
cdr3_aa: CASSRREGAPDTQYF

j_call: TRBJ2-2
v_call: TRBV5-6
clone_size: -
d_call: TRBD2
cdr3_nt: TGTGCCAGCAGCTTGGAGCGGCGGGGGGGTCCTCGATCAACCGGGGAGCTGTTTTTT
cdr3_aa: CASSLERRGGPRSTGELFF

j_call: TRBJ2-7
v_call: TRBV23-1
clone_size: -
d_call: -
cdr3_nt: TGCGCCAGCAGTCAATCGGTCAACAGGGAACCGTGGCGGTACTTC
cdr3_aa: CASSQSVNREPWRYF

j_call: TRBJ1-1
v_call: TRBV29-1
clone_size: few
d_call: -
cdr3_nt: TGCAGCGTCCACACGGGGGGGACTGAAGCTTTCTTT
cdr3_aa: CSVHTGGTEAFF

j_call: TRBJ1-2
v_call: TRBV4-1
clone_size: -
d_call: -
cdr3_nt: TGCGCCAGCAGCCAAGTGGGGGGAGATGGCTACACCTTC
cdr3_aa: CASSQVGGDGYTF

j_call: TRBJ1-1
v_call: TRBV3-1/TRBV3-2
clone_size: -
d_call: -
cdr3_nt: TGTGCCAGCAGCCAAGACAGTTATTACACTGAAGCTTTCTTT
cdr3_aa: CASSQDSYYTEAFF

j_call: TRBJ2-3
v_call: TRBV7-3
clone_size: -
d_call: TRBD2
cdr3_nt: TGTGCCAGCAGCTTCGGGGGGTCAGATACGCAGTATTTT
cdr3_aa: CASSFGGSDTQYF

j_call: TRBJ2-6
v_call: TRBV5-1
clone_size: -
d_call: -
cdr3_nt: TGCGCCAGCAGCTTGGTTCCAGGGACTGGGGCCAACGTCCTGACTTTC
cdr3_aa: CASSLVPGTGANVLTF

j_call: TRBJ1-6
v_call: TRBV5-1
clone_size: -
d_call: -
cdr3_nt: TGCGCCAGCAGCCCCGGGGGGAATTCACCCCTCCACTTT
cdr3_aa: CASSPGGNSPLHF

j_call: TRBJ1-1
v_call: TRBV9
clone_size: -
d_call: -
cdr3_nt: TGTGCCAGCAGCCCCCGCTTAGGGGAGAACACTGAAGCTTTCTTT
cdr3_aa: CASSPRLGENTEAFF